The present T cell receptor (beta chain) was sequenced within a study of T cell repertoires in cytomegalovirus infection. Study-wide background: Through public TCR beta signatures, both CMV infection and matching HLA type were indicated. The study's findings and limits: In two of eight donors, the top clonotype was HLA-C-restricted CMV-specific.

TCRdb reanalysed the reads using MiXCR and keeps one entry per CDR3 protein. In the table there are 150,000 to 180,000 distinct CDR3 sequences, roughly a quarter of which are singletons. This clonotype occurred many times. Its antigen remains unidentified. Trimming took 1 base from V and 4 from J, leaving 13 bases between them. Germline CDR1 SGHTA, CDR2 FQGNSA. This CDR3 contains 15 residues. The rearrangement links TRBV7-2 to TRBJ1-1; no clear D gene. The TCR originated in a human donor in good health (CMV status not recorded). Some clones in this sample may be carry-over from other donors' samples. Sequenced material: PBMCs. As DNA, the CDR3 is TGTGCCAGCAGCTTAGAGCCGGGTTCGTTCACTGAAGCTTTCTTT. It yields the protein CASSLEPGSFTEAFF.